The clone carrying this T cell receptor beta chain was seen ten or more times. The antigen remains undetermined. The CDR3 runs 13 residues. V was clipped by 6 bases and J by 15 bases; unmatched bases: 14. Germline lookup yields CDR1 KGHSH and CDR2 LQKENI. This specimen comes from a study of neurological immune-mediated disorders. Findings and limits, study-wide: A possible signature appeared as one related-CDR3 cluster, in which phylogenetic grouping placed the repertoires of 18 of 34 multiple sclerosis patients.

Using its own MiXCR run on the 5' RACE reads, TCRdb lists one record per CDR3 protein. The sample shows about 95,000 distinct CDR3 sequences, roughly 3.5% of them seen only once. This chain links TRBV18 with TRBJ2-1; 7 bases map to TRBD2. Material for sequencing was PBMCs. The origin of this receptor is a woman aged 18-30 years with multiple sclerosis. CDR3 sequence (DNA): TGTGCCAGCTCGGGGGAGGGCCCACCAGGTACGTTCTTC. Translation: CASSGEGPPGTFF.